The rows below give T cell receptor beta chains drawn from one sample of a study of shared clonotypes between healthy human individuals. Libraries were prepared by immunoSEQ multiplex PCR; TCRdb keeps only in-frame clonotypes and omits some of them. The repertoire includes 1,500,000 or so clones, 95% to 97% of them detected once, and over 1% sits in the top ten. The sample was naive CD4+ T cells sorted from blood. The receptor source for this set is a man aged 25-45 years in good health. CDR3s include the opening cysteine and the closing phenylalanine or tryptophan. Fields, in order: CDR3 DNA, CDR3 protein, D gene, clone size, V gene, J gene. A D gene is named only where the DNA matches it firmly. Part of the rows lack a size; the others show once, few, many or a class for expanded clones.

TGTGCCAGCACTTTACAGGGGGGTGAAGCTTTCTTT	CASTLQGGEAFF	TRBD1	few	TRBV2	TRBJ1-1
TGTGCCAGCAGCTTACTGCTAGAAATGGCATACGAGCAGTACTTC	CASSLLLEMAYEQYF	.	.	TRBV7-2	TRBJ2-7
TGTGCCAGCAGCGTAGGGCGAGGGGCGCAGTCAGTATCTGAAAAACTGTTTTTT	CASSVGRGAQSVSEKLFF	.	.	TRBV9	TRBJ1-4
TGTGCCAGCAGCCGATCGGACATCGCCTACGAGCAGTACTTC	CASSRSDIAYEQYF	.	.	TRBV7-9	TRBJ2-7
TGTGCCAGCAGTTTTTCGAGGACTATCGGCACAGATACGCAGTATTTT	CASSFSRTIGTDTQYF	.	.	TRBV27	TRBJ2-3
TGTGCCAGCAGCTTAACTATACAGTACAATGAGCAGTTCTTC	CASSLTIQYNEQFF	.	.	TRBV11-2	TRBJ2-1
TGCGCCAGCAGTGATTACAATGAGCAGTTCTTC	CASSDYNEQFF	.	.	TRBV10-1	TRBJ2-1
TGTGCCAGCAGTGAAGCAGAGACCAGAACAGATACGCAGTATTTT	CASSEAETRTDTQYF	.	.	TRBV6-1	TRBJ2-3
TGTGCCAGCTCCTCCCTAGCTATCGATCAGCCCCAGCATTTT	CASSSLAIDQPQHF	.	.	TRBV18	TRBJ1-5
TGCAGTGCTCGCCGTAAGACCGAGCAGTTCTTC	CSARRKTEQFF	.	once	TRBV20-1	TRBJ2-1
TGTGCCAGTAGTATGGCCTCACTAGGCCCCTTGGACGAGCAGTACTTC	CASSMASLGPLDEQYF	.	.	TRBV19	TRBJ2-7
TGCGCCAGCAGCTTAGGGGGGAACACCGGGGAGCTGTTTTTT	CASSLGGNTGELFF	.	.	TRBV5-1	TRBJ2-2
TGCGCCAGCAGCCCAGGACTATTCTCAAGCTCCTACGAGCAGTACTTC	CASSPGLFSSSYEQYF	.	.	TRBV4-3	TRBJ2-7
TGTGCCAGCAGTTTTTACGCCGGTGAGGGCGAGCAGTACTTC	CASSFYAGEGEQYF	.	.	TRBV27	TRBJ2-7
TGTGCCATCTTTGGGACGGGTGCTCCCTACGAGCAGTACTTC	CAIFGTGAPYEQYF	.	.	TRBV28	TRBJ2-7
TGTGCCAGCAGTGGGCTTTGGAGGGGGCCCTACGAGCAGTACTTC	CASSGLWRGPYEQYF	.	.	TRBV6-1	TRBJ2-7
TGTGCCAGCAGCCTCGCGGGGTCAGGGGGTATGTACGAGCAGTACTTC	CASSLAGSGGMYEQYF	.	.	TRBV7-2	TRBJ2-7
TGCGCCAGCAGCTCGGGAGACCCGGACACTGAAGCTTTCTTT	CASSSGDPDTEAFF	.	.	TRBV5-1	TRBJ1-1
TGCGCCAGCAGTGAGTCCCGGACAGACCACCGTTCAACCTACAATGAGCAGTTCTTC	CASSESRTDHRSTYNEQFF	.	.	TRBV10-2	TRBJ2-1
TGTGCCAGCAGTGCAACTAGCGGGAGTTCAGATACGCAGTATTTT	CASSATSGSSDTQYF	TRBD2	.	TRBV2	TRBJ2-3
TGTGCCAGCAGCTTTAACGGCCAATCCTACGAGCAGTACTTC	CASSFNGQSYEQYF	.	.	TRBV7-2	TRBJ2-7
TGTGCCAGCAGTGAAATCCAAGAATACTATGGCTACACCTTC	CASSEIQEYYGYTF	.	.	TRBV6-1	TRBJ1-2
TGCAGCGTTGCCCCCCTAGCGGGAGCGTACAATGAGCAGTTCTTC	CSVAPLAGAYNEQFF	TRBD2	.	TRBV29-1	TRBJ2-1
TGTGCCAGCAGTTACCGCGACAGGGGCTACGAGCAGTACTTC	CASSYRDRGYEQYF	TRBD1	.	TRBV6-5	TRBJ2-7
TGCAGCGTCCTAGGGAGATACACCGGGGAGCTGTTTTTT	CSVLGRYTGELFF	.	.	TRBV29-1	TRBJ2-2
TGTGCCAGCAGCAAACGGCGACAGGCCAAGTACGAGCAGTACTTC	CASSKRRQAKYEQYF	.	.	TRBV21-1	TRBJ2-7
TGCGCCAGCAGCCAAGAATTGGCGATCCACAATGAGCAGTTCTTC	CASSQELAIHNEQFF	.	.	TRBV4-3	TRBJ2-1
TGTGCCAGCAGCTTAGCCGTGGGGGATCAAGAGACCCAGTACTTC	CASSLAVGDQETQYF	.	.	TRBV11-3	TRBJ2-5
TGCGCCAGCAGCCCCGGGACAGCTGGAAACACCATATATTTT	CASSPGTAGNTIYF	TRBD1	few	TRBV5-1	TRBJ1-3
TGTGCCATCAGTGTGCTAGCGGGAGGTTTGAATGAGCAGTTCTTC	CAISVLAGGLNEQFF	TRBD2	once	TRBV10-3	TRBJ2-1
TGCAGCCTAAACGGGGTGGGAGAAGGGGGCACAGATACGCAGTATTTT	CSLNGVGEGGTDTQYF	.	.	TRBV29-1	TRBJ2-3
TGTGCCAGCAGCCCAGGACTAGCGGCCTACGAGCAGTACTTC	CASSPGLAAYEQYF	TRBD2	.	TRBV7-2	TRBJ2-7
TGTGCCAGCACAAGTGGAAATCAGCCCCAGCATTTT	CASTSGNQPQHF	.	few	TRBV2	TRBJ1-5
TGTGCCAGCAGCCCTATTAGCGGGAGGAAGGGCAATGAGCAGTTCTTC	CASSPISGRKGNEQFF	TRBD2	.	TRBV27	TRBJ2-1
TGTGCCAGCAGCCCCACGGGACAGGAGCACTACGAGCAGTACTTC	CASSPTGQEHYEQYF	TRBD1	.	TRBV5-5	TRBJ2-7
TGCGCCAGCAGGGGGACTAGCGGCAATGAGCAGTTCTTC	CASRGTSGNEQFF	TRBD2	.	TRBV4-1	TRBJ2-1
TGTGCCAGCAAAAAAAGGGGAACCGGGGAGCTGTTTTTT	CASKKRGTGELFF	.	.	TRBV27	TRBJ2-2
TGTGCCAGTAGTAGGGCCAGTCGGCCTCAAGAGACCCAGTACTTC	CASSRASRPQETQYF	.	.	TRBV19	TRBJ2-5
TGTGCCAGCCGGGGACAGTCTTATACCGGGGAGCTGTTTTTT	CASRGQSYTGELFF	TRBD1	.	TRBV7-9	TRBJ2-2
TGTGCCAGCAGTTACTCGACCACCGGGGAGCTGTTTTTT	CASSYSTTGELFF	.	.	TRBV6-5	TRBJ2-2
TGTGCCAGCAGTCTCACAGGGAGAACAGATACGCAGTATTTT	CASSLTGRTDTQYF	.	.	TRBV28	TRBJ2-3
TGTGCCAGTACCCTTCAAAACCCGACTAGTTTCACTGGGGCCAACGTCCTGACTTTC	CASTLQNPTSFTGANVLTF	.	.	TRBV19	TRBJ2-6
TGCGCCAGCAGCGAGGGGACAGGGGTCTACGAGCAGTACTTC	CASSEGTGVYEQYF	TRBD1	.	TRBV5-1	TRBJ2-7
TGTGCCAGCAGCTTAGCGTCACTAGATATGGGGGGCAAAAACATTCAGTACTTC	CASSLASLDMGGKNIQYF	.	.	TRBV7-9	TRBJ2-4
TGTGCCTGGACAGGAGGTCATGAGACCCAGTACTTC	CAWTGGHETQYF	.	.	TRBV30	TRBJ2-5
TGTGCCAGCAGCTCATATCCGGGAGCCCAAGAGACCCAGTACTTC	CASSSYPGAQETQYF	.	.	TRBV7-8	TRBJ2-5
TGCGCCAGCAGCGGGGGGACTACTTCCTACGAGCAGTACTTC	CASSGGTTSYEQYF	TRBD2	.	TRBV5-1	TRBJ2-7
TGTGCCAGCAGCTCGGCTTCTAGCTCCTACAATGAGCAGTTCTTC	CASSSASSSYNEQFF	.	.	TRBV7-2	TRBJ2-1
TGTGCCAGCAGTTCAGACGGGAATACGCAGTATTTT	CASSSDGNTQYF	.	.	TRBV6-5	TRBJ2-3
TGCGCCAGCGCCAACCGGACAGGGGGAGAGACCCAGTACTTC	CASANRTGGETQYF	TRBD1	.	TRBV10-1	TRBJ2-5
TGTGCCAGCAGCTCCACGACAGGGGTTGAGGTCGAGCAGTTCTTC	CASSSTTGVEVEQFF	TRBD1	once	TRBV7-7	TRBJ2-1
TGTGCCAGCAGGGGGCGCGGCACTGAAGCTTTCTTT	CASRGRGTEAFF	.	.	TRBV6-5	TRBJ1-1
TGTGCCAGCTCACCCCGGGACAGGGTGGCCACAGATACGCAGTATTTT	CASSPRDRVATDTQYF	TRBD1	.	TRBV18	TRBJ2-3
TGCGCCAGCAGCTCGGACCTAAACACTGAAGCTTTCTTT	CASSSDLNTEAFF	.	.	TRBV5-1	TRBJ1-1
TGTGCTGGGAGTGAACTAGCGGGTCCCTACGAGCAGTACTTC	CAGSELAGPYEQYF	TRBD2	.	TRBV7-9	TRBJ2-7
TGTGCCAGCAGCTTGAGCACACTTGGGGAGACCCAGTACTTC	CASSLSTLGETQYF	.	once	TRBV5-4	TRBJ2-5
TGTGCCAGCTCACCATTGTGGGGCCATGAAAAACTGTTTTTT	CASSPLWGHEKLFF	.	.	TRBV18	TRBJ1-4
TGCAGTGCTGGAGCCCGAGACGAGCAGTACTTC	CSAGARDEQYF	.	few	TRBV20-1	TRBJ2-7
TGTGCCAGCAGCTTGGGCAGGGGCTTATACGAGCAGTACTTC	CASSLGRGLYEQYF	.	.	TRBV5-5	TRBJ2-7